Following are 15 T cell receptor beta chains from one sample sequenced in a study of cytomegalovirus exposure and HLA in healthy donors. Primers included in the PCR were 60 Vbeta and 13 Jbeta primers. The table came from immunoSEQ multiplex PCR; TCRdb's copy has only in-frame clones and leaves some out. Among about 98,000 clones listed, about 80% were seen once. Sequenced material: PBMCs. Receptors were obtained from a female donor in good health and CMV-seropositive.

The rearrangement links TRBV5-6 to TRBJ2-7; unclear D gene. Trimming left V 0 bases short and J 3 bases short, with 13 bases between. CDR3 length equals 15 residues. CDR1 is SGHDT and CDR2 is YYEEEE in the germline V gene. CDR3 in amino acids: CASSLGATVNYEQYF. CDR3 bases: TGTGCCAGCAGCTTGGGTGCTACAGTCAACTACGAGCAGTACTTC.

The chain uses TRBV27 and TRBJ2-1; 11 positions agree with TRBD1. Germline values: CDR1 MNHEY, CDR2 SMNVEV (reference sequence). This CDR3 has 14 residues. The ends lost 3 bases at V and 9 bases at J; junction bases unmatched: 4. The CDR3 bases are TGTGCCAGCAGTTTCAGGACAGGGGGCCCTGAGCAGTTCTTC. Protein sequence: CASSFRTGGPEQFF.

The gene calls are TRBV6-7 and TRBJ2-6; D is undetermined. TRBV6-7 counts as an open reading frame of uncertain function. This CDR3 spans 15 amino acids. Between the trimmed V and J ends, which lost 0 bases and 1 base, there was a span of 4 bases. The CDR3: CASSYSSSGANVLTF. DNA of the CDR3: TGTGCCAGCAGTTACTCGTCTTCTGGGGCCAACGTCCTGACTTTC.

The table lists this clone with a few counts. Here the CDR3 DNA reads TGTGCCAGCAGCCCCCGGACAGGGAACGAGCAGTACTTC. Its translation is CASSPRTGNEQYF. V gene TRBV9 combines with J gene TRBJ2-5; 8 positions match TRBD1. The J call is in doubt because the DNA end fits TRBJ2-7 better. The CDR3 is 13 amino acids. Germline lookup yields CDR1 SGDLS and CDR2 YYNGEE.

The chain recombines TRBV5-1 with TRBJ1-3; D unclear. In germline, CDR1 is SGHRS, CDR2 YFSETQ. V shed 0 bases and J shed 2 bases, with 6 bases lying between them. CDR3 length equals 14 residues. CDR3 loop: CASSLAGTGNTIYF. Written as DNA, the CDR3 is TGCGCCAGCAGCTTGGCAGGTACTGGAAACACCATATATTTT.

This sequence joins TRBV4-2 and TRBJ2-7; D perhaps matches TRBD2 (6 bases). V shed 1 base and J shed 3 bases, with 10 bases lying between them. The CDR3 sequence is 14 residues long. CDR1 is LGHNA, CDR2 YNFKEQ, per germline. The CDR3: CASSQGGLNYEQYF. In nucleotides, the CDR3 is TGTGCCAGCAGCCAAGGGGGACTGAACTACGAGCAGTACTTC.

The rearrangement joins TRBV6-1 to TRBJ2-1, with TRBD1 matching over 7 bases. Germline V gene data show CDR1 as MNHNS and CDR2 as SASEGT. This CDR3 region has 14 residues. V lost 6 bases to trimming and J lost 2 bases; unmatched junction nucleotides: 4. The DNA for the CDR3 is TGTGCCAGCAGGACAGGGTTGGCCTACAATGAGCAGTTCTTC. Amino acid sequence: CASRTGLAYNEQFF.

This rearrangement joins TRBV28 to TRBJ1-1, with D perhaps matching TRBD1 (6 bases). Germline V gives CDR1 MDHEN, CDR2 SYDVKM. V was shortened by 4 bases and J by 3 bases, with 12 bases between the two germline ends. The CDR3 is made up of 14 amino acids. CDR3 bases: TGTGCCAGCAGTTCCCCAGGGGAGTACACTGAAGCTTTCTTT. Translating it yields CASSSPGEYTEAFF.

The CDR3 protein is CASSVVRSSSGIEQFF. For the CDR3, the DNA is TGTGCCAGCAGCGTAGTAAGATCGAGTAGCGGGATTGAGCAGTTCTTC. The V and J genes are TRBV9 and TRBJ2-1; TRBD2 agrees at 8 bases. CDR1 is SGDLS, CDR2 YYNGEE, per germline. The J segment lost 9 bases and the V segment lost 0 bases, leaving 11 bases of the junction unmatched. This CDR3 spans 16 amino acids.

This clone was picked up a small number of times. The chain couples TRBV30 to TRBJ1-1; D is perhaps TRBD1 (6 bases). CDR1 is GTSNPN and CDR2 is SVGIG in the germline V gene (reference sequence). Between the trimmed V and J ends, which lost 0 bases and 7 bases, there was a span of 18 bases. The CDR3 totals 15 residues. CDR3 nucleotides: TGTGCCTGGAGTGTTAGGAGCAGGGGATCGAGTGAAGCTTTCTTT. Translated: CAWSVRSRGSSEAFF.

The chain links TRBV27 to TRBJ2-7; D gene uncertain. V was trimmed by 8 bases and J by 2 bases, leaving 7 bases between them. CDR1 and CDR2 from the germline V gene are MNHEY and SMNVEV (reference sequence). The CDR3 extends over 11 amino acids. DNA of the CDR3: TGTGCCAGCGGCCCAGCCTACGAGCAGTACTTC. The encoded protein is CASGPAYEQYF.

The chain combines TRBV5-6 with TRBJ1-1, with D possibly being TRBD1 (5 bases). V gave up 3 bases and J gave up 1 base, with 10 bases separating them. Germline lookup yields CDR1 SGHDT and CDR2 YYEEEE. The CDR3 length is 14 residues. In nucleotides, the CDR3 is TGTGCCAGCAGCTCTGACAGCTGGAACACTGAAGCTTTCTTT. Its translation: CASSSDSWNTEAFF.

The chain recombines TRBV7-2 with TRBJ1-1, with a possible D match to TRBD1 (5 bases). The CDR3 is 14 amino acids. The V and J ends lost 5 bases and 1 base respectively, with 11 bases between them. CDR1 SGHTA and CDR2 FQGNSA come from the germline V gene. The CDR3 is CASSLGHSNTEAFF. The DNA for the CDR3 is TGTGCCAGCAGCCTTGGACACTCGAACACTGAAGCTTTCTTT.

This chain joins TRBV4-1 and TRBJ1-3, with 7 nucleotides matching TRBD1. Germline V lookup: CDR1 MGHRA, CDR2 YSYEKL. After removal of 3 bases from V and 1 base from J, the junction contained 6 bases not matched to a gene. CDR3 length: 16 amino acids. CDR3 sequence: CASSQPKTGSGNTIYF. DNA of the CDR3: TGCGCCAGCAGCCAGCCTAAGACAGGGTCTGGAAACACCATATATTTT.

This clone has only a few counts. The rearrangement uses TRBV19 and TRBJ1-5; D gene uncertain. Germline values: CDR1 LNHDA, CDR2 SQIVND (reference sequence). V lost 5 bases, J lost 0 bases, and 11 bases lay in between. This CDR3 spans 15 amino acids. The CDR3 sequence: CASSPDTYSNQPQHF. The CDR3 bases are TGTGCCAGTAGTCCTGACACATATAGCAATCAGCCCCAGCATTTT. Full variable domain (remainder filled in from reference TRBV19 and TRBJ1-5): DGGITQSPKYLFRKEGQNVTLSCEQNLNHDAMYWYRQDPGQGLRLIYYSQIVNDFQKGDIAEGYSVSREKKESFPLTVTSAQKNPTAFYLCASSPDTYSNQPQHFGDGTRLSIL.